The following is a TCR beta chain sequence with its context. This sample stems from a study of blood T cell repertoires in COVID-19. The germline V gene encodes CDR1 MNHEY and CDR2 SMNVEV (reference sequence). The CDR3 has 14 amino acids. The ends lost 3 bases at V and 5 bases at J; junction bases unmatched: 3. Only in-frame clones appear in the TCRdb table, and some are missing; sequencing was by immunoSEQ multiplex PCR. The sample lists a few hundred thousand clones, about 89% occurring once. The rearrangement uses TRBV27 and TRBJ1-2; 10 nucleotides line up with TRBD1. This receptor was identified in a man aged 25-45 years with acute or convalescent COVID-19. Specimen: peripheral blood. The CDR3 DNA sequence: TGTGCCAGCAGTTTGTTGGGACAGGGGTATGGCTACACCTTC. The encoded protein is CASSLLGQGYGYTF.